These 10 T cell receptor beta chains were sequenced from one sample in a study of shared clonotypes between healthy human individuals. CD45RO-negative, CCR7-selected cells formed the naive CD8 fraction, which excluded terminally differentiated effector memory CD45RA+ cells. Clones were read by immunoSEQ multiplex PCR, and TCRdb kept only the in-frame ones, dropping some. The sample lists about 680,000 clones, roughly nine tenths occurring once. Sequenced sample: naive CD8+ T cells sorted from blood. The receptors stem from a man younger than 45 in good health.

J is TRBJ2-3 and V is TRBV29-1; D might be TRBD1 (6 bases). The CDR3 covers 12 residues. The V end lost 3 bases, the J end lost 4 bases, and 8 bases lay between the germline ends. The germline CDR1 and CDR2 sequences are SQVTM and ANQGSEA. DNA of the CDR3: TGCAGCGTTGAGGACAGCCCAGATACGCAGTATTTT. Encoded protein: CSVEDSPDTQYF.

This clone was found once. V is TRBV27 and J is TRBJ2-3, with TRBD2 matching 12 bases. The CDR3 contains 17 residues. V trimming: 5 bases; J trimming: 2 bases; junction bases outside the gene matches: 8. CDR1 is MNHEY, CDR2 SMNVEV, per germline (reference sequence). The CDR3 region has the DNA TGTGCCAGCAGTACAAGACTAGCGGGAGATGTCACAGATACGCAGTATTTT. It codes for CASSTRLAGDVTDTQYF.

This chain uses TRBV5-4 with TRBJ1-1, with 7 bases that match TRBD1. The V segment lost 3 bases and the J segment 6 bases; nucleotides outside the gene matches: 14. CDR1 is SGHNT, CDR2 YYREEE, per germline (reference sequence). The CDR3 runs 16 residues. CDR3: CASSSKGAKSIAEAFF. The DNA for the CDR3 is TGTGCCAGCAGCTCAAAGGGGGCAAAGAGTATCGCTGAAGCTTTCTTT.

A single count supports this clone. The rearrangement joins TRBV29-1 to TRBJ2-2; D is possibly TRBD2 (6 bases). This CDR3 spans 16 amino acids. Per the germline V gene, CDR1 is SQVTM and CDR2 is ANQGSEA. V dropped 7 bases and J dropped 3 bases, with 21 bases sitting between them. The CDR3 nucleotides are TGCAGCGGCGGTGGTTCCGGGACTCTTTACACCGGGGAGCTGTTTTTT. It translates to CSGGGSGTLYTGELFF.

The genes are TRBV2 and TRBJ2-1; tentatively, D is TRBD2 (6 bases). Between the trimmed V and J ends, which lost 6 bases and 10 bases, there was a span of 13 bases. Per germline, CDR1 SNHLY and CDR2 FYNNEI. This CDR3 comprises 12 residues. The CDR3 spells CASRGGRDEQFF. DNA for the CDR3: TGTGCCAGCAGAGGAGGGAGAGACGAGCAGTTCTTC.

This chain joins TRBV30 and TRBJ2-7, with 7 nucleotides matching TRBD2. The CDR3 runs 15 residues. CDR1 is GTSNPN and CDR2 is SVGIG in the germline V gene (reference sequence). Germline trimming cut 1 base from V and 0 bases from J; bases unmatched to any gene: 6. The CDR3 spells CAWSDSGWSSYEQYF. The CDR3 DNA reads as TGTGCCTGGAGTGATAGCGGGTGGAGCTCCTACGAGCAGTACTTC.

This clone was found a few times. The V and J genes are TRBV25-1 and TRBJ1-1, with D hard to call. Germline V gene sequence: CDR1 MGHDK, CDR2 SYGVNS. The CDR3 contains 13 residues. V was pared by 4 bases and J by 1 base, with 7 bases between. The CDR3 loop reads CASSALGNTEAFF. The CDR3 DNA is TGTGCCAGCAGTGCCTTAGGGAACACTGAAGCTTTCTTT.

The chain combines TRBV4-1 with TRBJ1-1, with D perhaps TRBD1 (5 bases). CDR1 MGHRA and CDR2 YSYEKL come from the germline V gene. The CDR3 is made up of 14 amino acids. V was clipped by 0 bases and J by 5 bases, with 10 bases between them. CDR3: CASSQEQGWTEAFF. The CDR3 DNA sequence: TGCGCCAGCAGCCAAGAGCAGGGTTGGACTGAAGCTTTCTTT.

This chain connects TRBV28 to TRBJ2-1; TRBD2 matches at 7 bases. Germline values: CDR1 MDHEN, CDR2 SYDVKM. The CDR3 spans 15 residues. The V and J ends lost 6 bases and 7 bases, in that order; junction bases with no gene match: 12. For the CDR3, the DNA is TGTGCCAGCAGACTCCTGGCGGGAGATTGGAATGAGCAGTTCTTC. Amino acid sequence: CASRLLAGDWNEQFF.

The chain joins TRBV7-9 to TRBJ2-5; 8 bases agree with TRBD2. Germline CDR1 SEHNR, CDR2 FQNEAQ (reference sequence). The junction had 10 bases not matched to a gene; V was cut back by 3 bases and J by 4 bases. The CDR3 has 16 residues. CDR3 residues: CASSFVGSGAPETQYF. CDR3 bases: TGTGCCAGCAGCTTCGTTGGTAGCGGGGCCCCAGAGACCCAGTACTTC.